Presented here are 26 T cell receptor beta chains from one specimen sequenced in a study of T-cell reconstitution after alpha-beta-depleted transplantation in children. Unique molecular identifiers tagged the TCRbeta library. TCRdb re-derived calls from the PCR reads in MiXCR, one entry per CDR3 protein. Seen here are about a million distinct CDR3 sequences, about 29% observed once, and the top ten hold 25% to 35%. The sequencing here drew on PBMCs, mostly from graft donor cells, taken 360 days after TCRalphabeta/CD19-depleted stem cell transplant. These receptors were collected from a boy under two years old who had a stem cell transplant for SCID, so the T cells may come from the graft donor.

The chain is built from TRBV12-3 or TRBV12-4 and TRBJ2-3; no firm D call. The CDR3 runs 13 residues. V was trimmed by 6 bases and J by 1 base, leaving 8 bases between them. The CDR3 region is CASSHARTDTQYF. In DNA form, the CDR3 reads TGTGCCAGCAGCCACGCACGCACAGATACGCAGTATTTT.

The rearrangement joins TRBV4-1 to TRBJ2-7, with a weak D call TRBD2 (5 bases). V lost 0 bases and J lost 4, with 13 bases in between. Per germline, CDR1 MGHRA and CDR2 YSYEKL. The CDR3 is 15 residues long. CDR3 amino acids: CASSQDVTRGYEQYF. CDR3 nucleotide sequence: TGCGCCAGCAGCCAAGATGTTACAAGAGGGTACGAGCAGTACTTC.

The chain joins TRBV3-1 to TRBJ2-1; 9 nucleotides agree with TRBD2. With V trimmed by 8 bases and J by 2 bases, 19 bases remained unmatched. Germline V gene lookup returns CDR1 LGHDT and CDR2 YNNKEL (reference sequence). The CDR3 is 19 amino acids. The CDR3 region is CASCPAWLAGPQAYNEQFF. The CDR3 DNA sequence: TGTGCCAGCTGTCCAGCCTGGCTAGCGGGACCTCAGGCCTACAATGAGCAGTTCTTC.

The CDR3 here is CATSGPAGGEQYF. As DNA, the CDR3 is TGTGCCACCAGTGGGCCGGCAGGCGGAGAGCAGTACTTC. The chain employs TRBV24-1 and TRBJ2-7; no clear D gene. The V and J ends lost 5 bases and 7 bases respectively, with 14 bases between them. The germline V gene has CDR1 KGHDR and CDR2 SFDVKD. The CDR3 sequence is 13 residues long.

This clonotype showed up just a few times. J is TRBJ2-5 and V is TRBV28; no firm D call. V shed 5 bases and J shed 3 bases, with 13 bases lying between them. CDR1 is MDHEN, CDR2 SYDVKM, per germline. The CDR3 consists of 14 residues. As DNA, the CDR3 is TGTGCCAGCAGTGGGGTACGAAGGGAAGAGACCCAGTACTTC. This codes for CASSGVRREETQYF.

There are a few counts of this clonotype. CDR3 sequence (DNA): TGCAGTGCTAGAGGGGGTCGTAGGAACACCGGGGAGCTGTTTTTT. This sequence encodes CSARGGRRNTGELFF. The J gene is TRBJ2-2, the V gene TRBV20-1; no firm D call. The CDR3 is 15 residues long. V dropped 1 base and J dropped 1 base, with 10 bases sitting between them. Per germline, CDR1 DFQATT and CDR2 SNEGSKA (reference sequence).

A few counts support this clonotype. The V call is TRBV20-1, the J call TRBJ2-7, with 8 bases identical to TRBD1. The germline CDR1 and CDR2 sequences are DFQATT and SNEGSKA (reference sequence). The CDR3 sequence is 12 residues long. Written as DNA, the CDR3 is TGCAGCTCTACAGGGGGGCCTTACGAGCAGTACTTC. This codes for CSSTGGPYEQYF.

V gene TRBV6-1 combines with J gene TRBJ2-1, with D uncertain. Germline values: CDR1 MNHNS, CDR2 SASEGT. This CDR3 has 13 residues. The V end lost 10 bases, the J end lost 3 bases, and 13 bases lay between the germline ends. CDR3 region: CATTNRYYNEQFF. The CDR3 DNA reads as TGTGCCACTACAAATCGATACTACAATGAGCAGTTCTTC.

The J gene is TRBJ2-3, the V gene TRBV4-3, with D unclear. Germline V gene data show CDR1 as LGHNA and CDR2 as YSLEER. V was cut by 2 bases and J by 1 base, with 7 bases left in between. The CDR3 has 14 residues. The CDR3 DNA follows: TGCGCCAGCAGCCAATCTACAGGCACAGATACGCAGTATTTT. This gives the protein CASSQSTGTDTQYF.

V and J are TRBV5-1 and TRBJ2-5, with D perhaps TRBD1 (6 bases). V lost 2 bases to trimming and J lost 5 bases, with 19 bases between them. Germline CDR1 SGHRS, CDR2 YFSETQ. The CDR3 covers 16 residues. Written as DNA, the CDR3 is TGCGCCAGCAGCTTAAGTCTACAGGGAAACAGGGAGACCCAGTACTTC. Encoded protein: CASSLSLQGNRETQYF. Full variable domain (rest looked up from reference TRBV5-1 and TRBJ2-5): KAGVTQTPRYLIKTRGQQVTLSCSPISGHRSVSWYQQTPGQGLQFLFEYFSETQRNKGNFPGRFSGRQFSNSRSEMNVSTLELGDSALYLCASSLSLQGNRETQYFGPGTRLLVL.

The table lists this clonotype with a few counts. The J gene is TRBJ2-7, the V gene TRBV20-1; D gene uncertain. CDR1 and CDR2 (germline): DFQATT, SNEGSKA (reference sequence). Trimming cost V 7 bases and J 2 bases, with 9 bases left between them. The length of the CDR3 is 11 residues. CDR3 amino acids: CSVNRPYEQYF. Here the CDR3 DNA reads TGCAGTGTTAACAGACCCTACGAGCAGTACTTC.

The chain links TRBV20-1 to TRBJ2-3, with 10 bases identical to TRBD2. The CDR3 is 15 amino acids. CDR1 and CDR2 (germline): DFQATT, SNEGSKA (reference sequence). V trimming: 1 base; J trimming: 4 bases; junction bases outside the gene matches: 5. CDR3 DNA: TGCAGTGCTAGAGCTCAAGCGGGGGGGCCAGATACGCAGTATTTT. Translated: CSARAQAGGPDTQYF.

The J gene is TRBJ1-4, the V gene TRBV20-1; D is unclear. This CDR3 region has 15 residues. The V gene's germline CDR1 is DFQATT and CDR2 SNEGSKA (reference sequence). The V gene lost 0 bases and the J gene lost 7 bases, with 15 bases spanning the gap. The CDR3 here is CSARETRSRGEKLFF. The CDR3 DNA reads as TGCAGTGCTAGAGAGACACGATCACGGGGTGAAAAACTGTTTTTT.

The V gene is TRBV27, the J gene TRBJ2-5, with 9 bases fitting TRBD2. Germline V gene data show CDR1 as MNHEY and CDR2 as SMNVEV (reference sequence). CDR3 size: 15 residues. Unmatched junction bases numbered 7, after V lost 3 bases and J lost 5 bases. The CDR3 coding sequence is TGTGCCAGCAGTTTGAGCGGGGGGCCGCGGGAGACCCAGTACTTC. Its protein product is CASSLSGGPRETQYF.

This clonotype was picked up a small number of times. At one boundary the junction diverges from the germline segment, which might be a read error. The chain links TRBV25-1 to TRBJ2-3; tentatively, D is TRBD1 (5 bases). The germline V gene has CDR1 MGHDK and CDR2 SYGVNS. The CDR3 extends over 17 amino acids. As DNA, the CDR3 is TGCGCCAGCAGTGAAAGCGTTTGGGGCCCATCGGCAGATACGCAGTATTTT. As protein: CASSESVWGPSADTQYF.

This chain links TRBV19 with TRBJ1-3; unclear D gene. CDR3 length: 14 residues. Germline values: CDR1 LNHDA, CDR2 SQIVND (reference sequence). V gave up 8 bases and J gave up 6 bases, with 17 bases separating them. The CDR3 bases are TGTGCCAGTCGGAGGGTTAATCGGGCAAACACCATATATTTT. Translated: CASRRVNRANTIYF.

The sample holds a few counts of this clonotype. The chain uses TRBV9 and TRBJ2-5, with a weak D call TRBD1 (5 bases). The V gene lost 0 bases and the J gene lost 1 base, with 13 bases spanning the gap. The CDR3 consists of 16 residues. CDR1 SGDLS and CDR2 YYNGEE come from the germline V gene. CDR3 coding DNA: TGTGCCAGCAGCGTAGGGACACGGAAGGCCCAAGAGACCCAGTACTTC. It yields the protein CASSVGTRKAQETQYF. The whole variable domain, remainder taken from reference TRBV9 and TRBJ2-5, is DSGVTQTPKHLITATGQRVTLRCSPRSGDLSVYWYQQSLDQGLQFLIQYYNGEERAKGNILERFSAQQFPDLHSELNLSSLELGDSALYFCASSVGTRKAQETQYFGPGTRLLVL.

This clonotype was picked up a small number of times. The rearrangement uses TRBV6-1 and TRBJ2-3; 8 bases map to TRBD2. J gave up 0 bases and V 6 bases, and 8 bases lay outside the gene matches. The CDR3 consists of 16 residues. CDR1 and CDR2 from the germline V gene are MNHNS and SASEGT. The chain's CDR3 is CASSRGAGGSTDTQYF. The CDR3, as DNA: TGTGCCAGCAGCCGGGGGGCGGGGGGAAGCACAGATACGCAGTATTTT.

There are a few counts of this clonotype. The V gene is TRBV7-6, the J gene TRBJ2-2, with 14 nucleotides matching TRBD2. The CDR3 is 17 residues long. The V segment lost 5 bases and the J segment 7 bases; nucleotides outside the gene matches: 9. The V gene's germline CDR1 is SGHVS and CDR2 FNYEAQ. CDR3 region: CASSRTSGGWYGGELFF. DNA for the CDR3: TGTGCCAGCAGCCGGACTAGCGGGGGGTGGTACGGCGGGGAGCTGTTTTTT.

The chain joins TRBV4-3 to TRBJ2-5; D is perhaps TRBD1 or TRBD2 (5 bases each). The CDR3 extends over 13 amino acids. Trimming took off 0 bases at V and 5 bases at J, with 7 bases between the two ends. Germline CDR1 LGHNA, CDR2 YSLEER. The CDR3 DNA is TGCGCCAGCAGCCAAGAGGGGGTTGAGACCCAGTACTTC. It is translated as CASSQEGVETQYF.

The genes are TRBV6-2 or TRBV6-3 and TRBJ2-4; 10 bases line up with TRBD1. Germline CDR1 is MNHEY and CDR2 is SVGEGT. This CDR3 spans 16 amino acids. The trim removed 2 bases at V and 4 bases at J, leaving 5 bases unmatched. In DNA, the CDR3 is TGTGCCAGCAGTTACCGCGGACAGGGGGTTAAAAACATTCAGTACTTC. It encodes CASSYRGQGVKNIQYF.

CDR3 sequence reads: CASRPGWGRNTEAFF. Written as DNA, the CDR3 is TGTGCCAGCAGGCCCGGATGGGGGAGGAACACTGAAGCTTTCTTT. The chain carries TRBV7-8 and TRBJ1-1; a weak D match, TRBD1 (5 bases). Between the trimmed V and J ends, which lost 6 bases and 1 base, there was a span of 15 bases. Per the germline V gene, CDR1 is SGHVS and CDR2 is FQNEAQ. The CDR3 is 15 amino acids.

This clonotype was seen a few times. V is TRBV29-1 and J is TRBJ1-3; D is unresolved. This CDR3 has 13 amino acids. V lost 3 bases, J lost 3 bases, and 9 bases lay in between. Germline CDR1 reads SQVTM; CDR2 reads ANQGSEA. The CDR3 DNA reads TGCAGCGTTGAGTCGGGGTTTGGAAACACCATATATTTT. It yields the protein CSVESGFGNTIYF.

The chain links TRBV5-6 to TRBJ1-5, with TRBD1 as a possible D gene (5 bases). The CDR3 length is 15 residues. Trimming pared 2 bases from V and 1 base from J, leaving 10 bases between. Germline V lookup: CDR1 SGHDT, CDR2 YYEEEE. The CDR3 bases are TGTGCCAGCAGCTTAAACTCAGGGAGCAATCAGCCCCAGCATTTT. Its translation: CASSLNSGSNQPQHF.

The chain couples TRBV4-2 to TRBJ2-1; tentatively, D is TRBD2 (7 bases). CDR3 length: 21 amino acids. V was shortened by 1 base and J by 0 bases, with 25 bases between the two germline ends. CDR1 LGHNA and CDR2 YNFKEQ come from the germline V gene. Written as DNA, the CDR3 is TGTGCCAGCAGCCAAGGCCCCAGGGGAGCGGGGAAACTTAGCTCCTACAATGAGCAGTTCTTC. This translates into CASSQGPRGAGKLSSYNEQFF.

The genes are TRBV9 and TRBJ2-1; TRBD1 matches 7 bases. CDR3 length equals 16 residues. CDR1 SGDLS and CDR2 YYNGEE come from the germline V gene. The J segment lost 4 bases and the V segment lost 4 bases, leaving 11 bases of the junction unmatched. The CDR3 nucleotides read TGTGCCAGCAGCTACACCTCAGACAGGGTATACAATGAGCAGTTCTTC. This sequence encodes CASSYTSDRVYNEQFF.